The 3 T cell receptor beta chains below were found in one sample sequenced in a study of T-cell reconstitution after alpha-beta-depleted transplantation in children. The library targeted TCRbeta and was prepared with unique molecular identifiers. TCRdb reanalysed the PCR reads using MiXCR and keeps one entry per CDR3 protein. The data show more than 200,000 distinct CDR3 sequences, about 8.8% seen once. The source material was PBMCs from the stem cell graft donor, sampled from the stem cell graft. The source of these receptors is a human donor who donated a stem cell graft to a child with SCID.

This clonotype has at least ten counts. The rearrangement joins TRBV20-1 to TRBJ1-1; a possible D gene is TRBD1 (5 bases). Germline CDR1 and CDR2: DFQATT and SNEGSKA (reference sequence). V lost 1 base, J lost 1 base, and 10 bases lay in between. CDR3 length: 14 amino acids. CDR3 sequence (DNA): TGCAGTGCTAGAGTACAGGCGGGGAACACTGAAGCTTTCTTT. Translated: CSARVQAGNTEAFF.

This clonotype is a singleton in its sample. The chain couples TRBV19 to TRBJ2-3, with 13 bases lining up with TRBD2. V trimming: 8 bases; J trimming: 2 bases; junction bases outside the gene matches: 7. Germline V lookup: CDR1 LNHDA, CDR2 SQIVND (reference sequence). CDR3 length: 16 amino acids. CDR3 sequence: CASAEGLAGTTDTQYF. The CDR3 nucleotides are TGTGCCAGTGCCGAGGGACTAGCGGGGACCACAGATACGCAGTATTTT.

This clonotype was picked up many times. The chain is built from TRBV5-1 and TRBJ2-1; 7 nucleotides align to TRBD2. Losses at the gene ends were 0 bases for V and 7 bases for J; bases not matched to a gene: 4. Germline V CDR1 and CDR2: SGHRS, YFSETQ. This CDR3 region has 14 residues. The CDR3 sequence: CASSLGLASNEQFF. CDR3 coding DNA: TGCGCCAGCAGCTTGGGACTAGCTTCTAATGAGCAGTTCTTC.